This is a list of T cell receptor beta chains from one sample in a study of T cell responses to AZD1222 COVID-19 vaccine. Sequencing was performed with immunoSEQ multiplex PCR; in TCRdb, only in-frame clones are kept and a portion is missing. The repertoire holds roughly 130,000 clones, around 90% seen once, with 7.6% in the top ten. This specimen consisted of peripheral blood, obtained on day 0 of AZD1222 vaccination. The receptor source for this set is an adult in good health. Both conserved end residues are part of each CDR3. The order of the fields is J gene, V gene, clone size, D gene, CDR3 DNA, CDR3 protein. A D gene is named only where the DNA matches it firmly. A row's size may be missing; if present it is once, few, many or a size class.

J: TRBJ2-5; V: TRBV9; size: NA; D: NA; DNA: TGTGCCAGCAGCGTAGAAGAGACCCAGTACTTC; CDR3: CASSVEETQYF
J: TRBJ1-1; V: TRBV27; size: NA; D: TRBD1; DNA: TGTGCCAGCAGACAAGAGAAACGGACAGGGACACAAGCCGGGAACACTGAAGCTTTCTTT; CDR3: CASRQEKRTGTQAGNTEAFF
J: TRBJ2-3; V: TRBV14; size: NA; D: NA; DNA: TGTGCCAGCAGCCCTTCTATAGATACGCAGTATTTT; CDR3: CASSPSIDTQYF
J: TRBJ1-2; V: TRBV12-5; size: NA; D: TRBD1; DNA: TGTGCTAGTGGTTTGGAGACAGGGGTTAGCGGCTACACCTTC; CDR3: CASGLETGVSGYTF
J: TRBJ2-3; V: TRBV5-1; size: NA; D: NA; DNA: TGCGCCAGCAGCTTGGGATCGCCAGGGGATACGCAGTATTTT; CDR3: CASSLGSPGDTQYF
J: TRBJ1-4; V: TRBV4-2; size: NA; D: NA; DNA: TGTGCCAGCAGCCAACCCGGGACCGTCTATTCACGGCTGTTTTTT; CDR3: CASSQPGTVYSRLFF
J: TRBJ2-5; V: TRBV12-3/TRBV12-4; size: NA; D: TRBD1; DNA: TGTGCCAGCAGTTTTAGGGGGCTGGCCCAGTACTTC; CDR3: CASSFRGLAQYF
J: TRBJ1-1; V: TRBV7-6; size: NA; D: NA; DNA: TGTGCCAGCAGCTCCGGGTCGGGGCAGGACACTGAAGCTTTCTTT; CDR3: CASSSGSGQDTEAFF
J: TRBJ2-7; V: TRBV5-6; size: NA; D: NA; DNA: TGTGCCAGCAGCTGGCCGGACAGAAGGGGCTACGAGCAGTACTTC; CDR3: CASSWPDRRGYEQYF
J: TRBJ1-1; V: TRBV9; size: NA; D: NA; DNA: TGTGCCAGCAGCGTAGGCAGGGGAGCGACGAACACTGAAGCTTTCTTT; CDR3: CASSVGRGATNTEAFF
J: TRBJ1-6; V: TRBV6-5; size: NA; D: NA; DNA: TGTGCCAGCAGTTACTCGGGAGATAAGAATTCACCCCTCCACTTT; CDR3: CASSYSGDKNSPLHF
J: TRBJ2-2; V: TRBV18; size: NA; D: NA; DNA: TGTGCCAGTCTCGCGGGGCGGCTAAACACCGGGGAGCTGTTTTTT; CDR3: CASLAGRLNTGELFF
J: TRBJ2-1; V: TRBV30; size: NA; D: NA; DNA: TGTGCCTGGAGCACCGCATGGGACAATCCATACAATGAGCAGTTCTTC; CDR3: CAWSTAWDNPYNEQFF
J: TRBJ1-1; V: TRBV12-3/TRBV12-4; size: NA; D: NA; DNA: TGTGCCAGCAGTTTCGGGGGGCGGACTGAAGCTTTCTTT; CDR3: CASSFGGRTEAFF
J: TRBJ2-7; V: TRBV11-2; size: NA; D: TRBD1; DNA: TGTGCCAGCAGACCTAGGACAGGGTCCTACGAGCAGTACTTC; CDR3: CASRPRTGSYEQYF
J: TRBJ1-6; V: TRBV28; size: NA; D: NA; DNA: TGTGCCAGCAGTTTAAGGGCTTCACCCCTCCACTTT; CDR3: CASSLRASPLHF
J: TRBJ2-3; V: TRBV5-1; size: NA; D: TRBD2; DNA: TGCGCCAGCAGCTCCCCTAGCGGGGACTTCACAGATACGCAGTATTTT; CDR3: CASSSPSGDFTDTQYF
J: TRBJ2-7; V: TRBV29-1; size: NA; D: NA; DNA: TGCAGCGCCCTACAGGGTCCCCACGAGCAGTACTTC; CDR3: CSALQGPHEQYF
J: TRBJ2-4; V: TRBV6-2/TRBV6-3; size: NA; D: NA; DNA: TGTGCCAGCAGTTACTCGAGTGTCGAAAACATTCAGTACTTC; CDR3: CASSYSSVENIQYF
J: TRBJ2-3; V: TRBV9; size: NA; D: TRBD1; DNA: TGTGCCAGCAGCTCAGCCCCCGGGACAGGGAGTAGCACAGATACGCAGTATTTT; CDR3: CASSSAPGTGSSTDTQYF
J: TRBJ2-5; V: TRBV12-1; size: NA; D: NA; DNA: TGTGCCAGCAGCTTAAAGGAAAAAGAGACCCAGTACTTC; CDR3: CASSLKEKETQYF
J: TRBJ2-7; V: TRBV19; size: NA; D: NA; DNA: TGTGCCAGCGGGAAGCTCTACGAGCAGTACTTC; CDR3: CASGKLYEQYF
J: TRBJ1-1; V: TRBV6-1; size: NA; D: NA; DNA: TGTGCCAGCAGTGAACGGTCTGGTGGGGCCACTGAAGCTTTCTTT; CDR3: CASSERSGGATEAFF
J: TRBJ1-1; V: TRBV19; size: NA; D: TRBD1; DNA: TGTGCCAGTGGTGACAGGGGTAACACTGAAGCTTTCTTT; CDR3: CASGDRGNTEAFF
J: TRBJ1-2; V: TRBV28; size: NA; D: NA; DNA: TGTGCCAGCAGTTTATCGGTCAGGGACTATGGCTACACCTTC; CDR3: CASSLSVRDYGYTF
J: TRBJ1-5; V: TRBV28; size: NA; D: NA; DNA: TGTGCCAGCAGGGGGCAGAGCAATCAGCCCCAGCATTTT; CDR3: CASRGQSNQPQHF
J: TRBJ2-7; V: TRBV18; size: NA; D: TRBD1; DNA: TGTGCCAGCTCGCCCACGACAGGGACCTCCTACGAGCAGTACTTC; CDR3: CASSPTTGTSYEQYF
J: TRBJ1-2; V: TRBV25-1; size: NA; D: NA; DNA: TGTGCCAGCAGTGAATTCGGGGATGGCTACACCTTC; CDR3: CASSEFGDGYTF
J: TRBJ2-7; V: TRBV28; size: NA; D: NA; DNA: TGTGCCAGCGTTTCACTAATCCGGGGCGAGCAGTACTTC; CDR3: CASVSLIRGEQYF
J: TRBJ2-7; V: TRBV5-4; size: once; D: NA; DNA: TGTGCCAGCAGCCCGGGGGCTCGGGAGCAGTACTTC; CDR3: CASSPGAREQYF
J: TRBJ1-1; V: TRBV6-5; size: NA; D: NA; DNA: TGTGCCAGCAGTTCGACCCCATACACTGAAGCTTTCTTT; CDR3: CASSSTPYTEAFF
J: TRBJ2-3; V: TRBV18; size: NA; D: TRBD2; DNA: TGTGCCAGCTCCTATACTAGCGGGGGACTCACAGATACGCAGTATTTT; CDR3: CASSYTSGGLTDTQYF
J: TRBJ2-7; V: TRBV10-1; size: NA; D: TRBD1; DNA: TGCGCCAGCAGTGCCGACAGGGACCTCTCCGAGCAGTACTTC; CDR3: CASSADRDLSEQYF
J: TRBJ2-3; V: TRBV7-2; size: NA; D: NA; DNA: TGTGCCAGCAGCCCAGATGGGGGGGGCAGGGGCGATACGCAGTATTTT; CDR3: CASSPDGGGRGDTQYF
J: TRBJ2-5; V: TRBV6-6; size: NA; D: TRBD1; DNA: TGTGCCAGCAGCTCGGGACAGGCCCAAGAGACCCAGTACTTC; CDR3: CASSSGQAQETQYF
J: TRBJ2-7; V: TRBV6-5; size: once; D: NA; DNA: TGTGCCAGCAGTATAGCCGGGATACCCTACGAGCAGTACTTC; CDR3: CASSIAGIPYEQYF
J: TRBJ2-1; V: TRBV6-5; size: NA; D: TRBD2; DNA: TGTGCCAGCAGTTACACCCTAGCGGGAGTTGCGAATGAGCAGTTCTTC; CDR3: CASSYTLAGVANEQFF
J: TRBJ2-1; V: TRBV19; size: NA; D: TRBD2; DNA: TGTGCCAGTAGTATTAGCGGGAGAGAGCAGTTCTTC; CDR3: CASSISGREQFF
J: TRBJ1-2; V: TRBV29-1; size: NA; D: NA; DNA: TGCAGCGCCTCCGCTCAGGGAGCATCTGGCTACACCTTC; CDR3: CSASAQGASGYTF
J: TRBJ1-2; V: TRBV4-2; size: NA; D: NA; DNA: TGTGCCAGCAGCCAAGAGCGAGAAACAGTCTATGGCTACACCTTC; CDR3: CASSQERETVYGYTF
J: TRBJ2-3; V: TRBV6-5; size: NA; D: NA; DNA: TGTGCCAGCAGGGCTACGGGTTCTAGCACAGATACGCAGTATTTT; CDR3: CASRATGSSTDTQYF
J: TRBJ2-7; V: TRBV4-3; size: once; D: NA; DNA: TGCGCCAGCAGCCAAGATTTGTACAGGGTCTCCCTCTACGAGCAGTACTTC; CDR3: CASSQDLYRVSLYEQYF
J: TRBJ1-4; V: TRBV5-1; size: NA; D: NA; DNA: TGCGCCAGCAGCTCCCCAAGAGGAAAACTGTTTTTT; CDR3: CASSSPRGKLFF
J: TRBJ2-7; V: TRBV2; size: NA; D: TRBD2; DNA: TGTGCCAGCAGTGAAATGAGGCGGGGGGCGTCCGAGCAGTACTTC; CDR3: CASSEMRRGASEQYF
J: TRBJ1-2; V: TRBV6-5; size: NA; D: TRBD1; DNA: TGTGCCAGCAGGACCGGGACAGCTAACAACTATGGCTACACCTTC; CDR3: CASRTGTANNYGYTF
J: TRBJ1-5; V: TRBV6-5; size: NA; D: TRBD1; DNA: TGTGCCAGCCGGAGGGGGACAGGGATGGGTCAGCCCCAGCATTTT; CDR3: CASRRGTGMGQPQHF
J: TRBJ1-2; V: TRBV6-6; size: NA; D: TRBD1; DNA: TGTGCCAGCAGTCAGAATGGCGACAGGGGATTCGGCTACACCTTC; CDR3: CASSQNGDRGFGYTF
J: TRBJ1-4; V: TRBV21-1; size: NA; D: NA; DNA: TGTGCCAGCAGGCCCGAGTCCGGGGGTGAAAAACTGTTTTTT; CDR3: CASRPESGGEKLFF
J: TRBJ1-4; V: TRBV20-1; size: NA; D: NA; DNA: TGCAGTGCTAGTGGGACTAGGGGTGAAAAACTGTTTTTT; CDR3: CSASGTRGEKLFF
J: TRBJ1-1; V: TRBV18; size: NA; D: NA; DNA: TGTGCCAGCTCACCTCGGACAGAAAGGAACACTGAAGCTTTCTTT; CDR3: CASSPRTERNTEAFF
J: TRBJ1-5; V: TRBV28; size: NA; D: NA; DNA: TGTGCCAGCAGCGACTTCAATCAGCCCCAGCATTTT; CDR3: CASSDFNQPQHF
J: TRBJ2-1; V: TRBV7-2; size: NA; D: NA; DNA: TGTGCCAGCAGCTTAGTGGCAGGAGGCAAAGGACGTGAGCAGTTCTTC; CDR3: CASSLVAGGKGREQFF
J: TRBJ2-6; V: TRBV27; size: NA; D: NA; DNA: TGTGCCAGCAGTTCCATTAACGGGTTCTCTGGGGCCAACGTCCTGACTTTC; CDR3: CASSSINGFSGANVLTF
J: TRBJ1-6; V: TRBV5-1; size: NA; D: NA; DNA: TGCGCCAGCAGGGCCACAGGGTCCCTCCACTTT; CDR3: CASRATGSLHF